This T cell receptor (beta chain) came from a study of blood T cell repertoires in COVID-19. Study-level background: Samples taken during acute and convalescent COVID-19 were collected in the United States, Italy and Spain. T cells, B-cell-depleted T cells, or PBMCs supplied cDNA or gDNA.

The authors' processing: Estimation of nucleated cell counts was performed using reference gene primer amplification. The method was immunoSEQ multiplex PCR; TCRdb's version includes in-frame clones alone and lacks a portion of them. V, J and clone size are taken as reported in that table, and D and trimming were inferred from the DNA itself. Among 100,000 to 150,000 clones listed, approximately 80% were seen once. The V gene end was trimmed by 6 bases and the J gene end by 5 bases; junction bases not matched to a gene: 13. Germline V gene lookup returns CDR1 KGHSH and CDR2 LQKENI. The CDR3 covers 17 residues.

Material for sequencing was peripheral blood. This receptor was identified in a woman in her forties or fifties with acute or convalescent COVID-19. The J gene is TRBJ1-2, the V gene TRBV18, with TRBD1 identical over 12 bases. The CDR3, as DNA: TGTGCCAGCTCCCCCCCGGGACAGGGGGCTCGGGGTTATGGCTACACCTTC. Protein product: CASSPPGQGARGYGYTF. Using reference TRBV18 and TRBJ1-2 for the parts outside the CDR3, the full variable domain is NAGVMQNPRHLVRRRGQEARLRCSPMKGHSHVYWYRQLPEEGLKFMVYLQKENIIDESGMPKERFSAEFPKEGPSILRIQQVVRGDSAAYFCASSPPGQGARGYGYTFGSGTRLTVV.